These T cell receptor beta chains were read from a single sample in a study of HIV-infected patients and healthy controls. TCRdb used MiXCR to reprocess the 5' RACE reads, holding one entry per CDR3 protein. The sample records tens of thousands of distinct CDR3 sequences, approximately 9% being singletons. The sequencing sample was made of blood. The receptors were gathered from an adult in good health. Each CDR3 is given with its conserved first and last residue. Each record gives: D gene, V gene, J gene, clone size, CDR3 DNA, CDR3 protein. The D gene is left open where the match is weak. Not all rows give a size; the values are once, few, many and, for expanded clones, a class.

NA	TRBV28	TRBJ2-6	few	TGTGCCAGCAGTCCACTCATTTCGGGGGCCAACGTCCTGACTTTC	CASSPLISGANVLTF
NA	TRBV6-6	TRBJ2-6	many	TGTGCCAGCAGCCGGGACACGTCTACCTCTGGGGCCAACGTCCTGACTTTC	CASSRDTSTSGANVLTF
NA	TRBV29-1	TRBJ2-3	many	TGCAGCGTTCAACCCTCGGGTAGCGCAGATACGCAGTATTTT	CSVQPSGSADTQYF
TRBD2	TRBV6-2/TRBV6-3	TRBJ2-7	many	TGTGCCAGCAGCCTAGCCCCACAATCACTAGCGTTCAGAGCCTACGAGCAGTACTTC	CASSLAPQSLAFRAYEQYF
NA	TRBV12-3/TRBV12-4	TRBJ1-1	few	TGTGCCAGCCGAGAGGTGAACACTGAAGCTTTCTTT	CASREVNTEAFF
NA	TRBV6-5	TRBJ2-3	many	TGTGCCAGCAGTCCCTGGACGGGCACAGATACGCAGTATTTT	CASSPWTGTDTQYF
TRBD1	TRBV27	TRBJ1-1	many	TGTGCCAGCAGTTTCCAGGGAGATTGGAGGGGGCCAGACACTGAAGCTTTCTTT	CASSFQGDWRGPDTEAFF
NA	TRBV6-5	TRBJ2-5	many	TGTGCCAGCAGTGCACTTAGCGGCCAAGAGACCCAGTACTTC	CASSALSGQETQYF
NA	TRBV5-1	TRBJ1-1	few	TGCGCCAGCAGTTTCGAGGGAGGGAACACTGAAGCTTTCTTT	CASSFEGGNTEAFF
NA	TRBV7-8	TRBJ1-4	few	TGTGCCAGCAGCTCGGACAGCTATAATGAAAAACTGTTTTTT	CASSSDSYNEKLFF
NA	TRBV24-1	TRBJ2-2	NA	TGTGCCACCAGTGAATTGGACGGTCCCGGGGAGCTGTTTTTT	CATSELDGPGELFF
NA	TRBV6-5	TRBJ1-5	many	TGTGCCAGCAGTTACCGGGACGGGGGCAATCAGCCCCAGCATTTT	CASSYRDGGNQPQHF
TRBD1	TRBV6-2/TRBV6-3	TRBJ1-6	NA	TGTGCCAGCAGTCCGGTGACAGGGAGGAATTCACCCCTCCACTTT	CASSPVTGRNSPLHF
NA	TRBV7-2	TRBJ2-1	many	TGTGCCAGCAGCTTATCACCGAATGAGCAGTTCTTC	CASSLSPNEQFF
TRBD1	TRBV20-1	TRBJ1-1	many	TGCAGTGCTGATACAGGGGGCATTTACACTGAAGCTTTCTTT	CSADTGGIYTEAFF
TRBD1	TRBV4-2	TRBJ1-4	many	TGTGCCAGCAGCCCAAGACAGGGAGAGAATGAAAAACTGTTTTTT	CASSPRQGENEKLFF